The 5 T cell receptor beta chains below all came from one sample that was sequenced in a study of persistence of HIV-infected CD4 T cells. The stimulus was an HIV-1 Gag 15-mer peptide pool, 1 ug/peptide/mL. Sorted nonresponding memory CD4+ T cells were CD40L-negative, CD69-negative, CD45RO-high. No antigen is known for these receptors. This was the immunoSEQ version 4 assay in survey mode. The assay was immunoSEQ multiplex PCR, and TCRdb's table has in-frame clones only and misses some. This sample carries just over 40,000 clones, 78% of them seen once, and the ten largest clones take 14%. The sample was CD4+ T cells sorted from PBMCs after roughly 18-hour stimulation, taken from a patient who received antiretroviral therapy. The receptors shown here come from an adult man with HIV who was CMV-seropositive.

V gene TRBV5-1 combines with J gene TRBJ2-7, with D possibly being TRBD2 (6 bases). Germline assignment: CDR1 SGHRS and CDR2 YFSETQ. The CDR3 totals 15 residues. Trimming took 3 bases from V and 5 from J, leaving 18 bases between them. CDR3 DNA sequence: TGCGCCAGCAGCTCGGAGGGTAGCGTGGTCCACGAGCAGTACTTC. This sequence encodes CASSSEGSVVHEQYF.

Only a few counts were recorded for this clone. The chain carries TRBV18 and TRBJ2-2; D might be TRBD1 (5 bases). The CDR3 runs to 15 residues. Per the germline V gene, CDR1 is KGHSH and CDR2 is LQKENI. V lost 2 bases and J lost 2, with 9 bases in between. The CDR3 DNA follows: TGTGCCAGCTCACCAGTAACAGGAAACACCGGGGAGCTGTTTTTT. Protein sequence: CASSPVTGNTGELFF.

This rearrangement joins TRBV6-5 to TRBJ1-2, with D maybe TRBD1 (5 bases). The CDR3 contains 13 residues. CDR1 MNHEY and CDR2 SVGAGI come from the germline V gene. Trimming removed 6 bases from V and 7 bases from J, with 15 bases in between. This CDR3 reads CASRSSWTSGYTF. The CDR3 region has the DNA TGTGCCAGCAGATCATCCTGGACATCTGGCTACACCTTC.

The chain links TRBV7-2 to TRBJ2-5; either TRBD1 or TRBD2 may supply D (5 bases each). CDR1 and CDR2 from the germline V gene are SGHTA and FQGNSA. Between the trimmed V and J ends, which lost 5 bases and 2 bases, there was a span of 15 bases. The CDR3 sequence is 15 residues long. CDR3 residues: CASSPPGWGQETQYF. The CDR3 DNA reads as TGTGCCAGCAGCCCTCCGGGTTGGGGGCAAGAGACCCAGTACTTC.

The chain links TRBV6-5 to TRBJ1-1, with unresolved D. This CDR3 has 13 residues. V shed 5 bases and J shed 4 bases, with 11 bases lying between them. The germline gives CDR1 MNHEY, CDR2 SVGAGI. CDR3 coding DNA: TGTGCCAGCAGTAACAACATGCTCACTGAAGCTTTCTTT. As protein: CASSNNMLTEAFF.